The 4 T cell receptor beta chains presented below share a single source sample, sequenced in a study of T cell clonality in common variable immunodeficiency. Some clones are missing from TCRdb's copy, which holds only in-frame ones; the method was immunoSEQ multiplex PCR. This table holds roughly 50,000 clones with no singletons; the top ten claim more than 3%. The sequenced material came from peripheral blood mononuclear cells. These receptors were collected from a person aged 18 to 69 in good health.

This clone came up many times. The read falls 3 residues short of the CDR3 end, and the missing part is taken from the germline J gene. This chain joins TRBV7-2 and TRBJ2-1; 8 bases match TRBD2. From germline, CDR1 is SGHTA and CDR2 FQGNSA. The CDR3 extends over 15 amino acids. V lost 6 bases and J lost 4; bases outside the gene matches: 8. This chain's CDR3 is CASSPGTSGYNEQFF. The covered CDR3 bases are TGTGCCAGCAGTCCAGGGACTAGTGGATACAATGAG. Together with reference TRBV7-2 and TRBJ2-1, the CDR3 gives the full variable domain: GAGVSQSPSNKVTEKGKDVELRCDPISGHTALYWYRQSLGQGLEFLIYFQGNSAPDKSGLPSDRFSAERTGGSVSTLTIQRTQQEDSAVYLCASSPGTSGYNEQFFGPGTRLTVL.

A word on this clone: With the read ending 3 residues before the CDR3 end, the germline J gene is used to fill in that end. The chain couples TRBV7-9 to TRBJ1-1, with 8 bases aligning to TRBD1. The length of the CDR3 is 13 residues. Trimming cost V 5 bases and J 4 bases; bases outside gene matches: 3. Germline-derived CDR1 and CDR2 are SEHNR and FQNEAQ (reference sequence). The CDR3 here is CASSPTGGTEAFF. Partial CDR3 DNA: TGTGCCAGCAGCCCCACAGGGGGCACTGAA.

In its sample, this clone was seen many times. Read coverage stops 3 residues before the CDR3 terminus; the germline J gene supplies the remainder. The chain joins TRBV30 to TRBJ1-2; D may be TRBD1 (6 bases). The germline V gene encodes CDR1 GTSNPN and CDR2 SVGIG (reference sequence). The CDR3 covers 16 residues. Trimming left V 0 bases short and J 5 bases short, with 19 bases between. The chain's CDR3 is CAWSVSGGGRSYGYTF. The CDR3 bases that were read are TGTGCCTGGAGTGTTTCTGGGGGCGGCCGTTCTTATGGC.

In this sample, this clone turned up many times. The DNA ends 3 residues before the CDR3 does, and the rest of the CDR3 is filled in from the germline J gene. The chain uses TRBV19 and TRBJ2-7; 9 bases agree with TRBD1. V was pared by 7 bases and J by 5 bases, with 9 bases of the junction left unmatched. The CDR3 runs to 14 residues. The germline CDR1 and CDR2 sequences are LNHDA and SQIVND (reference sequence). CDR3 protein: CASKRGTGQDEQYF. The part of the CDR3 DNA that was read is TGTGCCAGTAAGAGGGGGACAGGGCAGGACGAG.